The clone carrying this T cell receptor (beta chain) was seen once. The entry originates in a study of T cell changes during pregnancy in multiple sclerosis. Germline trimming cut 4 bases from V and 3 bases from J; bases unmatched to any gene: 11. The CDR3 loop spans 16 amino acids. CDR1 and CDR2 from the germline V gene are KGHSH and LQKENI. The assay was immunoSEQ multiplex PCR, and TCRdb's table has in-frame clones only and misses some. Of about 49,000 clones in the sample, 92% were seen once. The rearrangement uses TRBV18 and TRBJ1-1; 7 bases fit TRBD1. This specimen consisted of CD4+ T cells from peripheral blood mononuclear cells, obtained in the second trimester of pregnancy. This receptor was taken from a female donor in good health, enrolled as a control in a pregnancy study. CDR3 in amino acids: CASSHTNRGVDTEAFF. CDR3 nucleotides: TGTGCCAGCTCACACACCAACAGGGGAGTAGACACTGAAGCTTTCTTT.